This T cell receptor (beta chain) appears in the sequencing data of a study of Graves' ophthalmopathy and Graves' hyperthyroidism. The V gene's germline CDR1 is MDHEN and CDR2 SYDVKM. Trimming pared 1 base from V and 0 bases from J, leaving 7 bases between. This CDR3 contains 15 residues. Amplifying from RNA transcripts, the study obtained TCR beta CDR3 regions. Investigators did first-round RT-PCR with HTBI primers, then second-round multiplex PCR. TCRdb reanalysed the multiplex PCR reads using MiXCR and keeps one entry per CDR3 protein. The sample consists of 350,000 to 450,000 distinct CDR3 sequences, 20% to 25% of them appearing once. This clonotype was counted ten times or more.

The receptor comes from a woman younger than 35 with stable Graves' hyperthyroidism. Specimen: peripheral blood. The chain is built from TRBV28 and TRBJ1-3; D might be TRBD1 (6 bases). The CDR3 bases are TGTGCCAGCAGTTTATTGGGACACTCTGGAAACACCATATATTTT. Translated, it gives CASSLLGHSGNTIYF.